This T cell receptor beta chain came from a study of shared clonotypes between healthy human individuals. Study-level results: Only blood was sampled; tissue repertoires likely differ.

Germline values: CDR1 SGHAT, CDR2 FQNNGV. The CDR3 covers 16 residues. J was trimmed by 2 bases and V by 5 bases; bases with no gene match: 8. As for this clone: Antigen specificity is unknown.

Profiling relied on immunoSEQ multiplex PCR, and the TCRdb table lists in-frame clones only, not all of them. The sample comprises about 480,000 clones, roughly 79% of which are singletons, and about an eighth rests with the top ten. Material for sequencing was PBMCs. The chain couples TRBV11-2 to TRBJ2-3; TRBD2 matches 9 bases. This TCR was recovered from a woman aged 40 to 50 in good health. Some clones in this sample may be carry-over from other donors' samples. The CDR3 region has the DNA TGTGCCAGCAGCGGGCGGGGGGGCGGTCTCACAGATACGCAGTATTTT. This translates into CASSGRGGGLTDTQYF.